Each of the 15 T cell receptor beta chains below was sequenced from the same sample in a study of shared clonotypes between healthy human individuals. The table came from immunoSEQ multiplex PCR; TCRdb's copy has only in-frame clones and leaves some out. The table shows roughly 770,000 clones, with 90% to 97% occurring only once. CD45RO negativity and positive selection for CCR7 defined naive CD8 cells, a population that excluded terminally differentiated effector memory CD45RA+ cells. Sequencing was done on a sample of naive CD8+ T cells sorted from blood. Receptors were obtained from a young man in good health.

V and J are TRBV10-3 and TRBJ2-1; D might be TRBD1 (6 bases). With 11 bases removed from V and 5 bases from J, the gap between germline ends came to 13 bases. Germline V gene lookup returns CDR1 ENHRY and CDR2 SYGVKD. The CDR3 covers 12 residues. The CDR3 sequence is CALLDRNNEQFF. As DNA, the CDR3 is TGTGCCCTTTTGGACAGAAACAATGAGCAGTTCTTC.

This clone occurred a few times. The chain is built from TRBV20-1 and TRBJ2-2; the D is unclear. The V gene's germline CDR1 is DFQATT and CDR2 SNEGSKA (reference sequence). The V and J ends lost 1 base and 7 bases respectively, with 4 bases between them. The CDR3 contains 11 residues. The CDR3 DNA follows: TGCAGTGCTAGAGTTGGCGGGGAGCTGTTTTTT. Translating it yields CSARVGGELFF.

V gene TRBV7-6 combines with J gene TRBJ1-1; unclear D gene. Germline CDR1 and CDR2: SGHVS and FNYEAQ. The CDR3 loop spans 16 amino acids. Trimming left V 5 bases short and J 0 bases short, with 16 bases between. The CDR3 nucleotides are TGTGCCAGCAGCAAAATACCGGACGGACTGAACACTGAAGCTTTCTTT. It is translated as CASSKIPDGLNTEAFF.

This rearrangement joins TRBV29-1 to TRBJ2-5; D is unclear. The V end lost 4 bases, the J end lost 2 bases, and 8 bases lay between the germline ends. Germline V lookup: CDR1 SQVTM, CDR2 ANQGSEA. This CDR3 has 12 residues. The CDR3: CSVVSRQETQYF. CDR3 nucleotide sequence: TGCAGCGTTGTGAGCAGACAAGAGACCCAGTACTTC.

V is TRBV5-1 and J is TRBJ2-1; 10 bases map to TRBD2. The V gene end was trimmed by 4 bases and the J gene end by 5 bases; junction bases not matched to a gene: 6. The CDR3 is made up of 15 amino acids. CDR1 is SGHRS and CDR2 is YFSETQ in the germline V gene. The CDR3 DNA follows: TGCGCCAGCAGCCCAACTAGCGGGATCAACAATGAGCAGTTCTTC. This codes for CASSPTSGINNEQFF.

The count of this clone is one. The V gene is TRBV7-8, the J gene TRBJ2-7; TRBD2 agrees at 8 bases. The V and J ends lost 1 base and 4 bases, in that order; junction bases with no gene match: 6. This CDR3 is built from 15 residues. Germline V gene sequence: CDR1 SGHVS, CDR2 FQNEAQ. For the CDR3, the DNA is TGTGCCAGCAGCTTAGTTAGCGGGATTATTTACGAGCAGTACTTC. As protein: CASSLVSGIIYEQYF. Full variable domain (rest looked up from reference TRBV7-8 and TRBJ2-7): GAGVSQSPRYKVAKRGQDVALRCDPISGHVSLFWYQQALGQGPEFLTYFQNEAQLDKSGLPSDRFFAERPEGSVSTLKIQRTQQEDSAVYLCASSLVSGIIYEQYFGPGTRLTVT.

The CDR3 sequence is CASSFTDSYNEQFF. CDR3 in DNA: TGTGCCAGCAGCTTTACAGATTCCTACAATGAGCAGTTCTTC. The chain couples TRBV7-9 to TRBJ2-1; no definite D call. V lost 3 bases, J lost 1 base, and 7 bases lay in between. The CDR3 runs 14 residues. CDR1 and CDR2 from the germline V gene are SEHNR and FQNEAQ (reference sequence).

The genes are TRBV19 and TRBJ1-1; D may be TRBD1 (5 bases). The CDR3 has 14 amino acids. The germline V and J ends were trimmed by 3 bases and 3 bases, with 11 bases remaining between them. Germline-derived CDR1 and CDR2 are LNHDA and SQIVND (reference sequence). The CDR3 sequence is CASSIGGSDTEAFF. In DNA form, the CDR3 reads TGTGCCAGTAGTATTGGGGGGAGTGACACTGAAGCTTTCTTT.

The chain is built from TRBV28 and TRBJ2-7, with 8 bases aligning to TRBD1. This CDR3 is built from 12 residues. Trimming took 3 bases from V and 6 from J; bases not matched to a gene: 1. In germline, CDR1 is MDHEN, CDR2 SYDVKM. The CDR3 bases are TGTGCCAGCAGTTTCAGGGGGCGCGAGCAGTACTTC. Encoded protein: CASSFRGREQYF.

J is TRBJ1-1 and V is TRBV5-1; D remains unclear. V lost 3 bases to trimming and J lost 1 base, with 7 bases between them. This CDR3 is built from 13 residues. Per the germline V gene, CDR1 is SGHRS and CDR2 is YFSETQ. This CDR3 reads CASSSPGNTEAFF. In DNA form, the CDR3 reads TGCGCCAGCAGCTCCCCGGGGAACACTGAAGCTTTCTTT.

J is TRBJ2-2 and V is TRBV19; no reliable D call. This CDR3 is 12 amino acids long. CDR1 is LNHDA and CDR2 is SQIVND in the germline V gene (reference sequence). Deletions cut 1 base from V and 9 bases from J, with 6 bases between. The CDR3 reads CASSIGGWELFF. The CDR3 DNA is TGTGCCAGTAGTATAGGCGGTTGGGAGCTGTTTTTT.

The J gene is TRBJ2-1, the V gene TRBV7-9; D gene ambiguous. Trimming stripped 5 bases from V and 11 bases from J, with 10 bases between. This CDR3 has 11 residues. Germline loops: CDR1 SEHNR, CDR2 FQNEAQ (reference sequence). CDR3: CASSPDRKQFF. Written as DNA, the CDR3 is TGTGCCAGCAGCCCGGACCGTAAGCAGTTCTTC.

This clone came up once. The rearrangement links TRBV27 to TRBJ2-7, with 7 nucleotides matching TRBD2. Germline V gives CDR1 MNHEY, CDR2 SMNVEV (reference sequence). J lost 0 bases, V lost 5 bases, and 10 bases had no gene match. The CDR3 spans 16 residues. The CDR3 region is CASSTYSGESSYEQYF. In DNA form, the CDR3 reads TGTGCCAGCAGTACTTACAGCGGGGAAAGCTCCTACGAGCAGTACTTC.

V is TRBV27 and J is TRBJ1-1, with TRBD1 matching over 8 bases. The CDR3 sequence is 15 residues long. With V trimmed by 4 bases and J by 4 bases, 8 bases remained unmatched. Germline lookup yields CDR1 MNHEY and CDR2 SMNVEV (reference sequence). The CDR3 here is CASSSIQGGVTEAFF. For the CDR3, the DNA is TGTGCCAGCAGTTCAATACAGGGGGGGGTCACTGAAGCTTTCTTT.

This clone occurred a few times. V gene TRBV11-2 combines with J gene TRBJ2-5; no clear D gene. V was trimmed by 4 bases and J by 1 base, leaving 4 bases between them. Germline CDR1 and CDR2: SGHAT and FQNNGV. This CDR3 region has 12 residues. The CDR3 here is CASSWVQETQYF. The CDR3 DNA sequence: TGTGCCAGCAGCTGGGTCCAAGAGACCCAGTACTTC.